The 16 T cell receptor beta chains in this list originate from one sample, sequenced in a study of blood T cell repertoires in COVID-19 (dated by TCRdb to the early 2020s). Libraries were prepared through the immunoSEQ multiplex PCR assay. This immuneACCESS table, as held by TCRdb, lists in-frame sequences with V and J called but not all clones. Of the missing ones, under half trace to an unresolved V gene in checked studies; the others have no known cause. The table for this sample lists 150,000 to 200,000 clones; approximately 90% of them were counted only once. Roughly 1.6% of the sample is held by the ten biggest clonotypes. The source material was peripheral blood. The receptors stem from a woman aged 50 to 60 with acute or convalescent COVID-19.

The V gene is TRBV11-2, the J gene TRBJ1-2, with D possibly matching TRBD1 (5 bases). Trimming stripped 5 bases from V and 2 bases from J, with 18 bases between. From germline, CDR1 is SGHAT and CDR2 FQNNGV. The CDR3 is made up of 16 amino acids. The CDR3, as DNA: TGTGCCAGCAGCCCCCCACGAGGGGAGGGGAACTATGGCTACACCTTC. This codes for CASSPPRGEGNYGYTF.

The chain is built from TRBV6-6 and TRBJ1-5, with 8 bases aligning to TRBD1. V lost 0 bases to trimming and J lost 7 bases; unmatched junction nucleotides: 2. Germline-derived CDR1 and CDR2 are MNHNY and SVGAGI (reference sequence). The CDR3 consists of 14 residues. CDR3 region: CASSYSTGDQPQHF. The CDR3 DNA sequence: TGTGCCAGCAGTTACTCGACAGGGGACCAGCCCCAGCATTTT.

V usage is TRBV6-5 and J usage is TRBJ1-5, with TRBD1 matching over 9 bases. The germline CDR1 and CDR2 sequences are MNHEY and SVGAGI. V was clipped by 6 bases and J by 7 bases; unmatched bases: 4. The CDR3 has 13 residues. The CDR3 DNA reads TGTGCCAGCAGAGGGACAGGGACCCAGCCCCAGCATTTT. It encodes CASRGTGTQPQHF.

Here the CDR3 reads CAGEGGEQYF. In nucleotides, the CDR3 is TGTGCCGGCGAAGGGGGCGAGCAGTACTTC. The gene calls are TRBV2 and TRBJ2-7, with D possibly being TRBD1 (6 bases). This CDR3 is 10 amino acids long. Between the trimmed V and J ends, which lost 11 bases and 6 bases, there was a span of 11 bases. The germline gives CDR1 SNHLY, CDR2 FYNNEI.

J is TRBJ2-1 and V is TRBV20-1; D perhaps matches TRBD2 (5 bases). Trimming left V 5 bases short and J 10 bases short, with 12 bases between. CDR1 is DFQATT and CDR2 is SNEGSKA in the germline V gene (reference sequence). The CDR3 totals 11 residues. CDR3: CSALLGKEQFF. The CDR3 DNA reads TGCAGTGCTCTACTAGGGAAAGAGCAGTTCTTC.

The J gene is TRBJ1-2, the V gene TRBV30; 9 positions match TRBD1. The CDR3 is 15 amino acids. V lost 3 bases and J lost 6; bases outside the gene matches: 11. Germline V gives CDR1 GTSNPN, CDR2 SVGIG (reference sequence). CDR3 residues: CAWRQPGTGFDGYTF. Written as DNA, the CDR3 is TGTGCCTGGAGACAGCCTGGGACAGGGTTCGATGGCTACACCTTC.

The V and J genes are TRBV25-1 and TRBJ1-2; the D gene is possibly TRBD1 (5 bases). V was trimmed by 6 bases and J by 6 bases, leaving 17 bases between them. The CDR3 has 14 amino acids. The germline V gene has CDR1 MGHDK and CDR2 SYGVNS. The CDR3 spells CASRYSGEGDGYTF. CDR3 coding DNA: TGTGCCAGCAGGTACTCGGGGGAAGGGGATGGCTACACCTTC.

This clone was found once. The chain links TRBV9 to TRBJ1-2, with 12 positions matching TRBD1. The CDR3 contains 15 residues. Germline V lookup: CDR1 SGDLS, CDR2 YYNGEE. V was clipped by 4 bases and J by 2 bases; unmatched bases: 3. The DNA of the CDR3 is TGTGCCAGCAGCTGGGGACAGGGGGCAAACTATGGCTACACCTTC. Its protein product is CASSWGQGANYGYTF.

J is TRBJ1-5 and V is TRBV10-3, with D tentatively TRBD1 (6 bases). Germline CDR1 reads ENHRY; CDR2 reads SYGVKD. The V end lost 1 base, the J end lost 7 bases, and 14 bases lay between the germline ends. CDR3 length: 15 residues. CDR3 in amino acids: CAISEYNRVGQPQHF. CDR3 bases: TGTGCCATCAGTGAGTATAACAGGGTAGGCCAGCCCCAGCATTTT.

The genes are TRBV21-1 and TRBJ1-5; TRBD1 is the table's D call and was not checked against the DNA. TRBV21-1 is designated a pseudogene. The CDR3 loop spans 14 amino acids. CDR3 nucleotide sequence: TGTGCCAGCAGCAAAATGGTCAGGGGTCAGCCCCAGCATTTT. The encoded protein is CASSKMVRGQPQHF.

This chain links TRBV5-1 with TRBJ2-7, with 8 bases lining up with TRBD1. V lost 4 bases, J lost 5 bases, and 11 bases stayed unmatched. The CDR3 spans 15 residues. CDR1 is SGHRS, CDR2 YFSETQ, per germline. CDR3 protein: CASSPTWTGTNEQYF. CDR3 nucleotides: TGCGCCAGCAGCCCCACGTGGACAGGGACAAACGAGCAGTACTTC. The full variable domain, rest sourced from reference TRBV5-1 and TRBJ2-7, is KAGVTQTPRYLIKTRGQQVTLSCSPISGHRSVSWYQQTPGQGLQFLFEYFSETQRNKGNFPGRFSGRQFSNSRSEMNVSTLELGDSALYLCASSPTWTGTNEQYFGPGTRLTVT.

CDR3 sequence: CAWRTPGFSNSNQPQHF. The CDR3 DNA is TGTGCCTGGCGCACTCCGGGATTTTCAAATAGCAATCAGCCCCAGCATTTT. The chain carries TRBV30 and TRBJ1-5, with D uncertain. Germline lookup yields CDR1 GTSNPN and CDR2 SVGIG (reference sequence). The CDR3 spans 17 residues. V was clipped by 5 bases and J by 0 bases, with 20 bases between them.

The gene calls are TRBV5-6 and TRBJ1-1; 8 nucleotides match TRBD1. The V segment lost 5 bases and the J segment 4 bases; nucleotides outside the gene matches: 7. The CDR3 contains 14 residues. Germline-derived CDR1 and CDR2 are SGHDT and YYEEEE. In DNA, the CDR3 is TGTGCCAGCAGGGGAGGACAGGGACTCACTGAAGCTTTCTTT. Protein product: CASRGGQGLTEAFF.

In its sample, this clone was seen once. This sequence joins TRBV25-1 and TRBJ1-1, with D tentatively TRBD1 (6 bases). The V gene lost 4 bases and the J gene lost 5 bases, with 11 bases spanning the gap. The CDR3 length is 13 residues. Looked up from germline, CDR1 is MGHDK and CDR2 is SYGVNS. The CDR3 DNA reads TGTGCCAGCAGTGGCTTAAGGGGGACTGAAGCTTTCTTT. Its translation is CASSGLRGTEAFF. Combining the CDR3 with reference TRBV25-1 and TRBJ1-1 gives the whole variable domain EADIYQTPRYLVIGTGKKITLECSQTMGHDKMYWYQQDPGMELHLIHYSYGVNSTEKGDLSSESTVSRIRTEHFPLTLESARPSHTSQYLCASSGLRGTEAFFGQGTRLTVV.

A single count supports this clone. The rearrangement uses TRBV5-1 and TRBJ1-5, with a tentative D call TRBD1 (6 bases). Deletions cut 0 bases from V and 6 bases from J, with 13 bases between. Germline CDR1 is SGHRS and CDR2 is YFSETQ. This CDR3 has 15 amino acids. The CDR3 nucleotides are TGCGCCAGCAGCTTGGGAGGGGTAGGGGGTCAGCCCCAGCATTTT. Translation gives CASSLGGVGGQPQHF.

The chain combines TRBV19 with TRBJ2-7; 12 bases align to TRBD1. The CDR3 sequence is 16 residues long. Trimming removed 5 bases from V and 2 bases from J; junction bases left unmatched: 7. Germline CDR1 reads LNHDA; CDR2 reads SQIVND (reference sequence). The CDR3 nucleotides read TGTGCCAGTAGTCTATGGGACAGGGGGCGGACCTACGAGCAGTACTTC. This encodes CASSLWDRGRTYEQYF.